This TCR beta chain stems from a study of Graves' ophthalmopathy and Graves' hyperthyroidism (dated by TCRdb to between 2018 and 2020). Concerning the study at large: Peripheral blood was collected at initial diagnosis, before any treatment. TCR beta repertoire signatures were used to distinguish Graves' ophthalmopathy from Graves' hyperthyroidism and to predict progression to ophthalmopathy. In total, over 130 blood samples were TCR-sequenced: around 42 ophthalmopathy, some 75 hyperthyroidism and approximately 17 hyperthyroidism-to-ophthalmopathy patients. To explore V-J signatures that distinguish ophthalmopathy from hyperthyroidism, a discovery set of 90 to 100 patients was enrolled, made up of 40 to 45 with ophthalmopathy and 57 with stable hyperthyroidism. The independent validation cohort included under 20 hyperthyroidism patients plus 17 patients who later progressed from hyperthyroidism to ophthalmopathy. In six or seven hyperthyroidism patients, the T-cell repertoires found in thyroid tissue were compared with those found in blood. Once sampling was done, hyperthyroidism patients were given methimazole at a starting dose of 30 mg daily, while ophthalmopathy patients were given high-dose intravenous methylprednisolone. Study-level results and caveats: No statistical method was used to set the sample size in advance, and the investigators knew which group each participant was assigned to. In cross-validation, the 13-signature model distinguished ophthalmopathy from stable hyperthyroidism with 85% to 90% sensitivity and about 81% specificity, and in the test set the corresponding values were about 80% and 75%. In validation, the model predicted ophthalmopathy progression with less than 71% sensitivity and less than 80% specificity; 12 predicted patients were CT-confirmed with GO in a median of approximately 6.2 months. Most of the expanded thyroid clonotypes with a frequency above 0.001 were also detected in blood, and it was suggested that the thyroid immune response may be reflected by blood repertoires.

From cysteine to phenylalanine, the CDR3 is 16 amino acids long. Solely the CDR3 DNA is kept, with 48 bases framed from the first base. Deletion took 0 bases off V and 2 bases off J, with a span of 12 bases between the germline ends. In the germline V gene, CDR1 corresponds to SGHDT and CDR2 to YYEEEE. Stable hyperthyroidism was defined as no progression to ophthalmopathy within 18 months of follow-up. Hyperthyroidism patients were newly diagnosed, with disease duration under 2 months, and aged 18 to 65 years. Patients with other autoimmune diseases, uncontrolled infections, pregnancy or lactation were excluded. Diagnosis relied on clinical symptoms, serum thyroxine, TRAb, thyroid ultrasound and orbital computed tomography. Using Ficoll-Paque density gradient centrifugation, PBMCs were isolated from less than 13 ml of fresh peripheral blood. Trizol reagent was used to extract the total RNA, and its quality was then checked on an Agilent 2100 Bioanalyzer.

This clonotype was recorded at least ten times. The antigen this receptor binds is unknown. No clone much larger than this one lies a single base away; base qualities are absent. For repertoire sequencing, the TCR beta CDR3 regions were amplified from RNA transcripts. The first round was an RT-PCR using HTBI primers with the Qiagen OneStep RT-PCR kit, and this first round was followed by a second-round multiplex PCR, then size selection and purification. Libraries were sequenced on an Illumina HiSeq2000 using paired-end 100 bp reads. The study's processing was this. SOAPnuke was used to process the reads, throwing out any read that had adapters, had uncalled bases, had a mean Phred below 15, or lacked an exact constant-primer or identifier match. COPE v1.2.5 was used to merge the high-quality paired reads. Clonotypes were defined as unique nucleotide sequences and were aligned to IMGT TRB V, D and J references using MiTCR v1.1. Analysis was restricted to V-J combinations with a frequency above 0.0001, which covered approximately 99% of repertoires. A TCR clonal expansion and chaos score per V-J combination was defined as the ratio of F50 clonal expansion to chaos observed in the TCRdist matrix. Welch's t-statistics and random forest were used to narrow the features down to more than 10 V-J combinations, which were then fed into a naive Bayes classifier. The similarity between thyroid and blood repertoires was quantified using the Morisita-Horn index. TCRdb passed the public sequencing reads through fastp at Q25 and MiXCR, retaining productive beta sequences. Rows with one shared CDR3 protein collapse into an entry with the most common genes and DNA. TCRdb assigned the V and J calls; the authors' analysis was not used. The sample table holds roughly 350,000 distinct CDR3 sequences, of which 17% were seen once. The ten largest make up roughly 2.4% of the sample.

The clonotype comes from an adult woman with stable Graves' hyperthyroidism. The sequencing input was peripheral blood. The rearrangement combines TRBV5-6 with TRBJ1-5; 6 matching bases give a weak D call of TRBD1. The base sequence is TGTGCCAGCAGCTTGGACGGACAGAGGGGCAATCAGCCCCAGCATTTT. It codes for CASSLDGQRGNQPQHF.